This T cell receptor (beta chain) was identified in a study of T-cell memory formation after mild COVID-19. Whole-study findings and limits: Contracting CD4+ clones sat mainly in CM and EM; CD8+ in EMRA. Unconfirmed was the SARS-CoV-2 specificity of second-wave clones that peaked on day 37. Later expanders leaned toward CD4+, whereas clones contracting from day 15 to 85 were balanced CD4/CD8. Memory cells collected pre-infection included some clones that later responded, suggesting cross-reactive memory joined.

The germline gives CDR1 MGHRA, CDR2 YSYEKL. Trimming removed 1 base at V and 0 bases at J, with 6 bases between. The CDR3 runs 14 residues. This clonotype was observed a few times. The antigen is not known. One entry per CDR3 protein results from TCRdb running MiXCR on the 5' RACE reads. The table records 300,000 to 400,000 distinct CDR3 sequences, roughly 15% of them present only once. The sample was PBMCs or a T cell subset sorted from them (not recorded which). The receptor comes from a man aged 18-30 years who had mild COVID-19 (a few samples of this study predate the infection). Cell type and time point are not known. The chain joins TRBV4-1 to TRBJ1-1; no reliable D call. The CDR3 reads CASSQARVNTEAFF. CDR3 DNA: TGCGCCAGCAGCCAAGCCCGGGTGAACACTGAAGCTTTCTTT.